This entry concerns a single T cell receptor beta chain. This specimen comes from a study of beta chain features in type 1 diabetes. Reverse transcription of all isolated RNA meant that expressed TCRB transcripts were sequenced. Read counts averaged approximately 3.5 million for samples of naive, central memory and regulatory T cells. Clones were sequenced by immunoSEQ multiplex PCR, and TCRdb holds only the in-frame ones, with some missing. This table has around 450,000 clones, roughly 10% appearing once. Germline CDR1 SGDLS, CDR2 YYNGEE. CDR3 size: 16 residues. With 6 bases removed from V and 4 bases from J, the gap between germline ends came to 20 bases.

The J gene is TRBJ1-3, the V gene TRBV9, with TRBD1 as a possible D gene (6 bases). Input material: naive CD4+ T cells from blood. This TCR came from a woman aged 18-29 years in good health. The CDR3 region has the DNA TGTGCCAGCACTCCAAAGGGACACCCGAGCGGAAACACCATATATTTT. Translated, it gives CASTPKGHPSGNTIYF.